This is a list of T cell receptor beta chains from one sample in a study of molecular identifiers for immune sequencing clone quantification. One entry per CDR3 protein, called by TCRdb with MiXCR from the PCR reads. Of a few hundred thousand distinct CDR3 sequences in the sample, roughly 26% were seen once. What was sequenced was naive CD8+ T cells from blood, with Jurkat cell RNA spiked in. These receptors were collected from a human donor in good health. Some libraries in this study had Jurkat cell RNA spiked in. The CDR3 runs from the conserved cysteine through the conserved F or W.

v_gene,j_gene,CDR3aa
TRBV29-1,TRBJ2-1,CSVEVYRPYNEQFF
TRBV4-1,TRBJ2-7,CASSGRRDRVEEQYF
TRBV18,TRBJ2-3,CASSQSRVASTDTQYF
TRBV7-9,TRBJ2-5,CASSPPGGTGGQETQYF
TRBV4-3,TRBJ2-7,CASSQGSDYEQYF
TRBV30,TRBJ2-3,CAWSGAGTDTQYF
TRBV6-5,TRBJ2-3,CASRPWGSLGTDTQYF
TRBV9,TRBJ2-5,CASSVEGDDGVQETQYF
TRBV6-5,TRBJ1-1,CASSRDRASEAFF
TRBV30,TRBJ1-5,CAFETDGGGPQHF
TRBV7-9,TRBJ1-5,CASSLGPGGGGSNQPQHF
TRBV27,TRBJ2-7,CASGLYEQYF
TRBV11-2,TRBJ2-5,CASSWATGALGETQYF
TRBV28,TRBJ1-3,CASTSTQGSGNTIYF
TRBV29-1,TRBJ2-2,CSVGRENTGELFF
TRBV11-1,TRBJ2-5,CASSSGQGRQETQYF
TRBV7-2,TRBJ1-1,CASSPTSGQETAAFF
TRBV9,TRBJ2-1,CASSVEGVGYNEQFF
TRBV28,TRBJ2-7,CASSFRGQNSGEQYF
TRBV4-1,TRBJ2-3,CASSLLTGVRGVDTQYF
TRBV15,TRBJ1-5,CATSGSGQLSNQPQHF
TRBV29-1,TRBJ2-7,CSAIGDSEHYEQYF
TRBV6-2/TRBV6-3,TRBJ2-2,CASSYLQGTGELFF
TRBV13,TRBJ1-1,CASSLGPRANTEAFF
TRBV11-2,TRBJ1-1,CASSIDRNTEAFF
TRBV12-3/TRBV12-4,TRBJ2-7,CASSPTNNRVVEQYF
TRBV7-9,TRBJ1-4,CASSLAYGGEGEKLFF
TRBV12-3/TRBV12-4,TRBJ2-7,CASSFTSGGSEQCF
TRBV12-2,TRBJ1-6,CASRSRDGGGRRNSPLHF
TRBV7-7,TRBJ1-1,CASSPYLVNTEAFF
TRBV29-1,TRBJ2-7,CSVVDQGGSYEQYF
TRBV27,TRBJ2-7,CASSLSSSGRGDEQYF
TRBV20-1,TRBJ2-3,CSGGGWCTDTQYF